Included here is one T cell receptor (beta chain) sequence, with context. Its specificity is not known. Sequencing libraries made from TCR beta cDNA carried unique molecular identifiers. From approximately 0.95 to 9.8 million T cells, hundreds of thousands of cDNA molecules were obtained. MiXCR, applied by TCRdb to the PCR reads, yields one record per CDR3 protein. The table has roughly 800,000 distinct CDR3 sequences, about 50% seen once. The data derive from a study of post-analysis software for immune sequencing data. The germline V gene has CDR1 SEHNR and CDR2 FQNEAQ (reference sequence). There are 14 residues in the CDR3. The ends lost 6 bases at V and 5 bases at J; junction bases unmatched: 8. The study's findings and limits: Higher frequency in patients than in controls was seen for five TRBV segments, with TRBV5-6, TRBV5-1 and TRBV20-1 among them. Controls had significantly higher normalized Chao1 diversity than multiple sclerosis patients. Samples sharing a preparation batch grouped tightly together when assessed by F measure.

Material: blood. The TCR was taken from a girl between 5 and 17 years old with multiple sclerosis. The chain combines TRBV7-9 with TRBJ1-2; 8 nucleotides agree with TRBD1. The CDR3 coding sequence is TGTGCCAGCAGATCGACCGGGACAGGATATGGCTACACCTTC. Its translation is CASRSTGTGYGYTF.